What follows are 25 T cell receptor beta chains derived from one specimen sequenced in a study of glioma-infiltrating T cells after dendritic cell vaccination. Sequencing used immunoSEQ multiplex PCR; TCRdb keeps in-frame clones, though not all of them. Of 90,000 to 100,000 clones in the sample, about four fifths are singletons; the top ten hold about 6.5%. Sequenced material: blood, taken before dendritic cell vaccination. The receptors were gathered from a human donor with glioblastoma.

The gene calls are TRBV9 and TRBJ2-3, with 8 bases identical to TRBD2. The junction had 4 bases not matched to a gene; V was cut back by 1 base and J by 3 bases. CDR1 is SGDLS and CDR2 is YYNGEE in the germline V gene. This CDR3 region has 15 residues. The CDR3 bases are TGTGCCAGCAGCGTAAGCGGGGGAGAAACAGATACGCAGTATTTT. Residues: CASSVSGGETDTQYF.

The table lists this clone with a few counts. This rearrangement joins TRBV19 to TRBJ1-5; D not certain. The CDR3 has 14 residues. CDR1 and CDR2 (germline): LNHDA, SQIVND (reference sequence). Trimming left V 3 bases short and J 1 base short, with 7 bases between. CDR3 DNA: TGTGCCAGTAGTATGAAGCAAAGCAATCAGCCCCAGCATTTT. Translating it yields CASSMKQSNQPQHF.

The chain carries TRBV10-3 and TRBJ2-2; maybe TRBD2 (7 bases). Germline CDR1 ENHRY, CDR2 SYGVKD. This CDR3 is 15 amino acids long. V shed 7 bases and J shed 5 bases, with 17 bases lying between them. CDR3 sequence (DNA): TGTGCCATCAACGGCGGGGGCCTCTATACCGGGGAGCTGTTTTTT. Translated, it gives CAINGGGLYTGELFF.

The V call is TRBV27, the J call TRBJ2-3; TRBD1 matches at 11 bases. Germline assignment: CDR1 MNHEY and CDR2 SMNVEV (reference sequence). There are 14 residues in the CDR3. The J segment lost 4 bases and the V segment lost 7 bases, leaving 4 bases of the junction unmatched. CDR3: CASTRDRGSDTQYF. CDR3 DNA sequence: TGTGCCAGCACGAGGGACAGGGGGTCAGATACGCAGTATTTT.

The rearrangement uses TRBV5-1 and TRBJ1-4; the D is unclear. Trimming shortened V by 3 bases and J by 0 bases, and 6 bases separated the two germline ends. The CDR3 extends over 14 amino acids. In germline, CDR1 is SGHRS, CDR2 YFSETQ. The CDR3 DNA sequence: TGCGCCAGCAGCTCCACTACAACTAATGAAAAACTGTTTTTT. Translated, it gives CASSSTTTNEKLFF. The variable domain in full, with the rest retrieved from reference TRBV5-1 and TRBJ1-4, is KAGVTQTPRYLIKTRGQQVTLSCSPISGHRSVSWYQQTPGQGLQFLFEYFSETQRNKGNFPGRFSGRQFSNSRSEMNVSTLELGDSALYLCASSSTTTNEKLFFGSGTQLSVL.

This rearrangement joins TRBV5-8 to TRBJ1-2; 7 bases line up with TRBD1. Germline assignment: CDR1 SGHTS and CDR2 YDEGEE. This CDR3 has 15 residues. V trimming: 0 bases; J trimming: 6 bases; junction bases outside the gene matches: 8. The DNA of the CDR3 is TGTGCCAGCAGCTTGGTTAGGAGGGGGCGCGATGGCTACACCTTC. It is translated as CASSLVRRGRDGYTF.

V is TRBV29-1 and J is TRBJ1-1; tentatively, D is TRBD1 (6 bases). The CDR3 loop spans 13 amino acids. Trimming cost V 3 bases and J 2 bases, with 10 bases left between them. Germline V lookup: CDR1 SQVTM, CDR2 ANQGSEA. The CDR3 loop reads CSVEGHLNTEAFF. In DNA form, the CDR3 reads TGCAGCGTTGAGGGACACCTCAACACTGAAGCTTTCTTT.

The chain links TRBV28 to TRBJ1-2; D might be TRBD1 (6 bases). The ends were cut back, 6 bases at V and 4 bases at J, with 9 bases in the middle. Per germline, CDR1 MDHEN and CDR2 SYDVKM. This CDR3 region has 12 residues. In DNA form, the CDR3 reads TGTGCCAGCAGGCGGACAGTCTATGGCTACACCTTC. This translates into CASRRTVYGYTF.

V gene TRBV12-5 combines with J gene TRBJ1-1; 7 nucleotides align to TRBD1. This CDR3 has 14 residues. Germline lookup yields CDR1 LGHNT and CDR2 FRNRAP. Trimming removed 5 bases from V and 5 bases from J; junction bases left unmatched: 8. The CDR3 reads CASGPQTGSTEAFF. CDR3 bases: TGTGCTAGTGGTCCTCAGACAGGGAGTACTGAAGCTTTCTTT.

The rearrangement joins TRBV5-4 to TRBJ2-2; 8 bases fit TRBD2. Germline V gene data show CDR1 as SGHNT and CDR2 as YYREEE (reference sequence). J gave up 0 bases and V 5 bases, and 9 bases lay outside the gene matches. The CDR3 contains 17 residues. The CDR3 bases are TGTGCCAGCAGGTGGGGGACTAGTGAGTCGAACACCGGGGAGCTGTTTTTT. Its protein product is CASRWGTSESNTGELFF.

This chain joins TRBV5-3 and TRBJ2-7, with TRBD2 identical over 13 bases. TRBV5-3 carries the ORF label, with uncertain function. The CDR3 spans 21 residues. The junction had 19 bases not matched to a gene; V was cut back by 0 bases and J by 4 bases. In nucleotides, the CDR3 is TGTGCCAGAAGCTTGGCCAGAGCCACATTTGGACTAGCGGGAGCATGGTACGAGCAGTACTTC. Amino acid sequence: CARSLARATFGLAGAWYEQYF.

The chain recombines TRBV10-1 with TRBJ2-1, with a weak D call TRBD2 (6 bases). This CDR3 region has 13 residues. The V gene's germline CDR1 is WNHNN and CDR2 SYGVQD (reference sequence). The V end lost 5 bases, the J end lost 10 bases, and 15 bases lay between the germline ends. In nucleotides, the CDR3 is TGCGCCAGCAGTCATCCGGGAGTGGAGGAGCAGTTCTTC. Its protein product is CASSHPGVEEQFF.

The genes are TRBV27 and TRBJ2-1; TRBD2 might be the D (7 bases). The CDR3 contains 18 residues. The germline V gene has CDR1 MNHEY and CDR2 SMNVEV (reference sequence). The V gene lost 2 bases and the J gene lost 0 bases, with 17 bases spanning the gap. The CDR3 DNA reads TGTGCCAGCAGTTTACACTCGAGGGGGAGGGCCTCCTACAATGAGCAGTTCTTC. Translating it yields CASSLHSRGRASYNEQFF.

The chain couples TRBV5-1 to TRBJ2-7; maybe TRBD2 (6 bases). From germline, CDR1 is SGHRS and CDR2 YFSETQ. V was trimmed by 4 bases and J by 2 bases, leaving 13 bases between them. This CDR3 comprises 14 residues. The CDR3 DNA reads TGCGCCAGCAGCGGAGGAGGGGAGACCTACGAGCAGTACTTC. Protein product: CASSGGGETYEQYF.

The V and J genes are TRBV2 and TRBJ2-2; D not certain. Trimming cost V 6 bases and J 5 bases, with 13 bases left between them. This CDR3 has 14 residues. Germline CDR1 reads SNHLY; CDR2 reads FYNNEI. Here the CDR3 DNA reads TGTGCCAGCAGAAGCCCTCTATGGACCGGGGAGCTGTTTTTT. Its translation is CASRSPLWTGELFF. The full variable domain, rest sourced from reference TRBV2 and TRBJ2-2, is EPEVTQTPSHQVTQMGQEVILRCVPISNHLYFYWYRQILGQKVEFLVSFYNNEISEKSEIFDDQFSVERPDGSNFTLKIRSTKLEDSAMYFCASRSPLWTGELFFGEGSRLTVL.

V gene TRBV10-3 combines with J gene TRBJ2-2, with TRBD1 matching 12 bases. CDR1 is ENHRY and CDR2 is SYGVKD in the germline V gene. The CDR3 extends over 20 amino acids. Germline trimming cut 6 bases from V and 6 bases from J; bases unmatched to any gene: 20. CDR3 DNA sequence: TGTGCCATCAGCGCTGCGCCGGGACAGGGGGCTAGGAGGGTTGCCGGGGAGCTGTTTTTT. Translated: CAISAAPGQGARRVAGELFF.

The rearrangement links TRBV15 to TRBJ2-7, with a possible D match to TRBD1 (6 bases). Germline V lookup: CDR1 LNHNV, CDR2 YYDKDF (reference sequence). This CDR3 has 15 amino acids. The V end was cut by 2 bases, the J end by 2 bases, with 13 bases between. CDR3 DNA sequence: TGTGCCACCAGCAGATCCAAACAGGGAGCCTACGAGCAGTACTTC. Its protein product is CATSRSKQGAYEQYF.

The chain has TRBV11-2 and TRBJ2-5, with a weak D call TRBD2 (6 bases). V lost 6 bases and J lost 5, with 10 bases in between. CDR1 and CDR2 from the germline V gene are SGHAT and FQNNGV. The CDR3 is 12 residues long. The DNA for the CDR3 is TGTGCCAGCAGACGTACTAGCGAGACCCAGTACTTC. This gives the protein CASRRTSETQYF.

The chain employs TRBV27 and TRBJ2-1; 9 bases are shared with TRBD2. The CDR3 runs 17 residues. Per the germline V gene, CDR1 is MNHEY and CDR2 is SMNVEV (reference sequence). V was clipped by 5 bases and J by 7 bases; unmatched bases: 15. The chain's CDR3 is CASSHYPGTSRLNEQFF. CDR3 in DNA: TGTGCCAGCAGTCACTACCCCGGGACTAGCAGGCTGAATGAGCAGTTCTTC.

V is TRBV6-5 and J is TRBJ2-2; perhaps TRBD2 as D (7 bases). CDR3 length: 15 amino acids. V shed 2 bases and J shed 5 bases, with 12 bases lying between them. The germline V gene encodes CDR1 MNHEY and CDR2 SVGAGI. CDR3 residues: CASSYRGAETGELFF. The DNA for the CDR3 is TGTGCCAGCAGTTACCGGGGGGCTGAGACCGGGGAGCTGTTTTTT.

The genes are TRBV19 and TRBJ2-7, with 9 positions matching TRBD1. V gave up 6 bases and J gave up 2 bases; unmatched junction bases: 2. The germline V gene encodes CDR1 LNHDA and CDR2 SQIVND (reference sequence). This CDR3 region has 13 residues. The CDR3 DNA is TGTGCCAGTAGGGGGACAGGGACCTACGAGCAGTACTTC. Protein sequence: CASRGTGTYEQYF.

The CDR3 nucleotides are TGTGCCAGTTGGGGACAGGAGCAAGAGACCCAGTACTTC. Translation: CASWGQEQETQYF. The chain carries TRBV2 and TRBJ2-5; 8 nucleotides agree with TRBD1. Per the germline V gene, CDR1 is SNHLY and CDR2 is FYNNEI. The CDR3 covers 13 residues. V lost 9 bases to trimming and J lost 2 bases; unmatched junction nucleotides: 5.

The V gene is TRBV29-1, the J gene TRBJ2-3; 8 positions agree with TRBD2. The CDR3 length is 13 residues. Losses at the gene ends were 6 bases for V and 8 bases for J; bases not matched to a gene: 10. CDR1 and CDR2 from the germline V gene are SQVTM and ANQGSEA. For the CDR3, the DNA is TGCAGCGTAAAACGGGGGGGCTCTGGTACGCAGTATTTT. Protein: CSVKRGGSGTQYF.

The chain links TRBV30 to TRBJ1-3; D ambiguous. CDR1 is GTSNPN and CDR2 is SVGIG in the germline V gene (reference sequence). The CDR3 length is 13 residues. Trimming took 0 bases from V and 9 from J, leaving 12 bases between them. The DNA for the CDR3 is TGTGCCTGGAGTGTACTAGCGGGCGGCACCATATATTTT. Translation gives CAWSVLAGGTIYF.

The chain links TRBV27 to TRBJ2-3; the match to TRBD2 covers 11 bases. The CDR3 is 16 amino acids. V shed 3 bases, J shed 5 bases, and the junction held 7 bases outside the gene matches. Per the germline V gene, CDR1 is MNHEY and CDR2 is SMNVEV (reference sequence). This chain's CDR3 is CASSFYSGGAGDTQYF. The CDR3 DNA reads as TGTGCCAGCAGTTTCTATAGCGGGGGGGCTGGAGATACGCAGTATTTT.